A selection of T cell receptor beta chains follows, all from one sample in a study of T-cell reconstitution after alpha-beta-depleted transplantation in children. TCRdb processed the PCR reads anew with MiXCR; each CDR3 protein has one entry. Among 600,000 to 700,000 distinct CDR3 sequences listed, 16% were seen once. The sample consisted of PBMCs from the stem cell graft donor, taken from the stem cell graft. Receptors originate from a human donor who donated a stem cell graft to a child with acute myeloid leukemia. Each CDR3 is given with its conserved first and last residue. A D gene is named only where the DNA matches it firmly. Where a row states a size, it is once, few, many or the class of an expanded clone; other rows omit it.

J	V	size	D	CDR3	DNA
TRBJ2-5	TRBV29-1	many	TRBD2	CSVQLANGETQYF	TGCAGCGTCCAACTAGCGAACGGAGAGACCCAGTACTTC
TRBJ2-2	TRBV20-1	many	.	CSAGHDGGTGELFF	TGCAGTGCCGGACACGATGGGGGCACCGGGGAGCTGTTTTTT
TRBJ2-1	TRBV27	many	TRBD1	CASSLSRTGNNEQFF	TGTGCCAGCAGTTTATCGCGGACAGGGAACAATGAGCAGTTCTTC
TRBJ2-1	TRBV12-3/TRBV12-4	many	.	CASSLGQETGEQFF	TGTGCCAGCAGTTTAGGACAGGAAACCGGTGAGCAGTTCTTC
TRBJ1-6	TRBV20-1	many	.	CSARAHSRGRPGALHF	TGCAGTGCTAGAGCCCACTCCCGGGGGCGGCCGGGGGCCCTCCACTTT
TRBJ2-5	TRBV24-1	few	.	CATSDPGRNQETQYF	TGTGCCACCAGTGATCCGGGACGGAACCAAGAGACCCAGTACTTC
TRBJ2-7	TRBV6-5	many	.	CASSYSRQGFYEQYF	TGTGCCAGCAGTTACTCCCGGCAGGGGTTCTACGAGCAGTACTTC
TRBJ2-1	TRBV9	many	TRBD2	CASSEPLAGGLNNEQFF	TGTGCCAGCAGCGAACCTTTGGCGGGGGGGCTGAACAATGAGCAGTTCTTC
TRBJ2-1	TRBV20-1	few	TRBD2	CCARDQMGSSGRNSYNEQFF	TGCTGTGCTAGAGATCAAATGGGGTCTAGCGGGAGGAACTCCTACAATGAGCAGTTCTTC
TRBJ1-1	TRBV4-3	.	.	CASSQDHILAEAFF	TGCGCCAGCAGCCAAGACCACATTCTGGCTGAAGCTTTCTTT